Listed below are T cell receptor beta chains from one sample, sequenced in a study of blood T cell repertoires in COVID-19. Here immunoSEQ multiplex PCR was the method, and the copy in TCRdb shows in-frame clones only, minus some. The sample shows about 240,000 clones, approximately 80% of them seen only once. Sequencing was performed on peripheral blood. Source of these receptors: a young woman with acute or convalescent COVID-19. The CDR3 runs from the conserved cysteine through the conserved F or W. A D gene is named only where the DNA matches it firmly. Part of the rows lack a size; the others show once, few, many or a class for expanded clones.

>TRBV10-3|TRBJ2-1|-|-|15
TGTGCCATCAGTGAACGGGAGCCGGGTTACAATGAGCAGTTCTTC
CAISEREPGYNEQFF
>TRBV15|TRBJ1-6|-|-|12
TGTGCCACCAGCACCCAAAATTCACCCCTCCACTTT
CATSTQNSPLHF
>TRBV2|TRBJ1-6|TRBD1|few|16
TGTGCCAGCAGTGCAGTAACCGGGACAGGGAGTTCACCCCTCCACTTT
CASSAVTGTGSSPLHF
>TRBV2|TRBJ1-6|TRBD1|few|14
TGTGCCAGCAGGGGCGGGACAGCGAATTCACCCCTCCACTTT
CASRGGTANSPLHF
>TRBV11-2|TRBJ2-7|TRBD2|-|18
TGTGCCAGCACCCCCAAACAAACCGGGACTAGCGGGCTAAGGGAGCAGTACTTC
CASTPKQTGTSGLREQYF
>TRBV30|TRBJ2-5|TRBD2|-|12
TGTGCCTGGGGACTCGGGAGGGAGACCCAGTACTTC
CAWGLGRETQYF
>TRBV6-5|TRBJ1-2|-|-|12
TGTGCCAGCAGTTACAGGGAGGGGGGCTACACCTTC
CASSYREGGYTF
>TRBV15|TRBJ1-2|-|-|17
TGTGCCACCAGCAGAGATCCCCGGGGACAACTGAGCTATGGCTACACCTTC
CATSRDPRGQLSYGYTF
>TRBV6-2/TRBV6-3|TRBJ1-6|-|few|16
TGTGCCAGCAGTTGGCCCTTCCGCGGGCGCGATTCACCCCTCCACTTT
CASSWPFRGRDSPLHF
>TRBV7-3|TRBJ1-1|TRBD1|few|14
TGTGCCAGCTCGGACGGGACAGGGGCCACTGAAGCTTTCTTT
CASSDGTGATEAFF
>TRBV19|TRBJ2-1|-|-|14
TGTGCCAGTAGTATAGGGGGCGTTGTTAATGAGCAGTTCTTC
CASSIGGVVNEQFF
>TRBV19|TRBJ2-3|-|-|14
TGTGCCAGTAGTGCGGGCCTAAGCGCAGATACGCAGTATTTT
CASSAGLSADTQYF
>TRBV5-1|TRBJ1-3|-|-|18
TGCGCCAGCAGCTTGGCCGAGGGAGGGGTCCTCTCTGGAAACACCATATATTTT
CASSLAEGGVLSGNTIYF
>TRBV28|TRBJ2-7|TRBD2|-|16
TGTGCCAGCAGCCCCCCCCAGGGAGGGCCCTCCTACGAGCAGTACTTC
CASSPPQGGPSYEQYF
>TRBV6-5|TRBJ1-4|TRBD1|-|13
TGTGCCAGCACCACAGGGGTTAATGAAAAACTGTTTTTT
CASTTGVNEKLFF
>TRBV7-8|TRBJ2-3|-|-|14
TGTGCCAGCAGCTTAGAAGAAATTCGGGATACGCAGTATTTT
CASSLEEIRDTQYF
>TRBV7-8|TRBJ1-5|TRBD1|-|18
TGTGCCAGCAGCTTAGCTTACGGACAGGGGTATAGCAATCAGCCCCAGCATTTT
CASSLAYGQGYSNQPQHF
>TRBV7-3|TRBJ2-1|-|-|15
TGTGCCAGCAGCTTGATGGTAGCCCCTGCCACCGAGCAGTTCTTC
CASSLMVAPATEQFF
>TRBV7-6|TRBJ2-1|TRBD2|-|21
TGTGCCAGCAGCTTAGGCCCCCGAGGTCCCCTAGCGGGGAGCTCCTACAATGAGCAGTTCTTC
CASSLGPRGPLAGSSYNEQFF
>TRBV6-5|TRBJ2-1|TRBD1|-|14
TGTGCCAGCAGGGACAGGGAATCCTACAATGAGCAGTTCTTC
CASRDRESYNEQFF
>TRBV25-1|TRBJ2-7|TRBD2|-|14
TGTGCCACCTCCGGGACTAGCGGGAGCAACGAGCAGTACTTC
CATSGTSGSNEQYF
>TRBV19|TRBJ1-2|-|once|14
TGTGCCAGTAGCCGCTCGACCCAGGACTATGGCTACACCTTC
CASSRSTQDYGYTF
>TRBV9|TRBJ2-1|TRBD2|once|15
TGTGCCAGCAGCGTAGTGACTAGCGGTTACAATGAGCAGTTCTTC
CASSVVTSGYNEQFF
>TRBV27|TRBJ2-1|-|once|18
TGTGCCAGCAGTTTTGAGGGTTGGGGGCCCCTCTCGGTCAATGAGCAGTTCTTC
CASSFEGWGPLSVNEQFF
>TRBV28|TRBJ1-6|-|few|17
TGTGCCAGCATAGTAGGCGGGCTTAGCTCCTATAATTCACCCCTCCACTTT
CASIVGGLSSYNSPLHF
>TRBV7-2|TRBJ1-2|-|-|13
TGTGCCAGCGGAACTTACGGCGAGGGTGGCTACACCTTC
CASGTYGEGGYTF
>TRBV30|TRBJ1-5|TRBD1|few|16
TGTGCCTGGAAAAAACAGAGACAGGGGGGAAATCAGCCCCAGCATTTT
CAWKKQRQGGNQPQHF
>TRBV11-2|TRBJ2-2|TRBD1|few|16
TGTGCCAGCAGCTTAGGCGGGACAGGGTATACCGGGGAGCTGTTTTTT
CASSLGGTGYTGELFF
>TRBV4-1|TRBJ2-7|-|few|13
TGCGCCAGCAGCCAAGGAGACTCCTACGAGCAGTACTTC
CASSQGDSYEQYF
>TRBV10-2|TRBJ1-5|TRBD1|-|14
TGCGCCAGCAGTCACAGGGGAAGGGATCAGCCCCAGCATTTT
CASSHRGRDQPQHF
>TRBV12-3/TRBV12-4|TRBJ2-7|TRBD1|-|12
TGTGCCAGCAGGTCCAGGGGGCCCGAGCAGTACTTC
CASRSRGPEQYF
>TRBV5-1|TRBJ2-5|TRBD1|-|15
TGCGCCAGCAGCCACGGACAGGGGGACGGAGAGACCCAGTACTTC
CASSHGQGDGETQYF
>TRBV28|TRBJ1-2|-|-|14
TGTGCCAGCAGTTTAATTCCCCAGGGCTATGGCTACACCTTC
CASSLIPQGYGYTF
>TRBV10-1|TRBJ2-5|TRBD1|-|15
TGCGCCAGCAGCACCGGGACAGCGTACCAAGAGACCCAGTACTTC
CASSTGTAYQETQYF
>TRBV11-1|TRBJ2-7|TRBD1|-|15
TGTGCCAGCAGCTTAGTCGGGACAGGGTTACGCGAGCAGTACTTC
CASSLVGTGLREQYF
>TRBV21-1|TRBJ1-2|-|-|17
TGTGCCAGCAGCCAAAGCCCCCCGACGCGGGCCCTTACGGGCTACACCTTC
CASSQSPPTRALTGYTF
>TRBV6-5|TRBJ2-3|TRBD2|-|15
TGTGCCAGCAGTTACTCGGCGGGAGCGCCAGATACGCAGTATTTT
CASSYSAGAPDTQYF
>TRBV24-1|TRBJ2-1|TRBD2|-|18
TGTGCCCCCGCCGGGGTAGCGGGACCCTCGGGGCGGGACAATGAGCAGTTCTTC
CAPAGVAGPSGRDNEQFF
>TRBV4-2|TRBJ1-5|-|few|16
TGTGCCAGCAGCCAAGATAGGAGGATTAGCAATCAGCCCCAGCATTTT
CASSQDRRISNQPQHF
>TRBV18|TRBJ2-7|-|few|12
TGTGCCAGCTCACCACAGCCCTACGAGCAGTACTTC
CASSPQPYEQYF
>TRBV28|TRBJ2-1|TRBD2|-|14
TGTGCCAGCAGTATAGCGGGATCCTACAATGAGCAGTTCTTC
CASSIAGSYNEQFF
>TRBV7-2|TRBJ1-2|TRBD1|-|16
TGTGCCAGCCGCCTGACAGGGGCGCCGTCGGGCTATGGCTACACCTTC
CASRLTGAPSGYGYTF
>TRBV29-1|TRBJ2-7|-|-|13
TGCAGCGTACTACAGGTAAACGCCTACGAGCAGTACTTC
CSVLQVNAYEQYF
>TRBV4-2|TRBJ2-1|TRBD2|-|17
TGTGCCAGCAGCCATGCGGCGGGAGGCCAGTCCTACAATGAGCAGTTCTTC
CASSHAAGGQSYNEQFF
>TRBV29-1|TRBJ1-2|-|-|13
TGCAGCGTTTCGGTTGGGCAGAACTATGGCTACACCTTC
CSVSVGQNYGYTF
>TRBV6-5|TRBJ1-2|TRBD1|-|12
TGTGCCAGCAGTCAGGGGGAGTATGGCTACACCTTC
CASSQGEYGYTF
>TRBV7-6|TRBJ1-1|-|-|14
TGTGCCAGCAGCTTAGGGGGAGGGAGCACTGAAGCTTTCTTT
CASSLGGGSTEAFF
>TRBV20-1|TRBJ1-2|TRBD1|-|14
TGCAGTGCTAGTATAACCCAGGGGGCTCTTGGCTACACCTTC
CSASITQGALGYTF
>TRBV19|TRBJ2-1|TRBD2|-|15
TGTGCCAGTAGTATCAGCGGGAGGGGCTTGAATGAGCAGTTCTTC
CASSISGRGLNEQFF
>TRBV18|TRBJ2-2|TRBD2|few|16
TGTGCCAGCTCACCGCCGGGACTAGCGGGCACCGGGGAGCTGTTTTTT
CASSPPGLAGTGELFF
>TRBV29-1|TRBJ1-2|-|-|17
TGCAGCGTTGTTAGCCCGGCAGTTAGAAGCGGCCCCTATGGCTACACCTTC
CSVVSPAVRSGPYGYTF
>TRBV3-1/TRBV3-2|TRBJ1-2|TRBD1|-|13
TGTGCCAGCAGTCAGGGACAGGGTAGTGGCTACACCTTC
CASSQGQGSGYTF
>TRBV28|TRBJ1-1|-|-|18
TGTGCCAGCAGTTTATACTCAGGGGCAGGGATAATGAACACTGAAGCTTTCTTT
CASSLYSGAGIMNTEAFF
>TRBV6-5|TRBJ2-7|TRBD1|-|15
TGTGCCAGCATTAAAACGCAGACAGGGGGCGACGAGCAGTACTTC
CASIKTQTGGDEQYF
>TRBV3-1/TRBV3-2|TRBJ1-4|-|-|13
TGTGCCAGCAGCCTCGCAGGGTTTGAAAAACTGTTTTTT
CASSLAGFEKLFF
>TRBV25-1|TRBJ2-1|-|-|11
TGTGCCAGCAGTGACCTAAATGAGCAGTTCTTC
CASSDLNEQFF
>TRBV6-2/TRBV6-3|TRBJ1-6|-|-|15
TGTGCCAGCAGTGATCAGGGCCCCCCGGGGGCACCCCTCCACTTT
CASSDQGPPGAPLHF
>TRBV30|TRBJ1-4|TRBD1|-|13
TGTGCCCGAACAGGGGGCCCTAATGAAAAACTGTTTTTT
CARTGGPNEKLFF